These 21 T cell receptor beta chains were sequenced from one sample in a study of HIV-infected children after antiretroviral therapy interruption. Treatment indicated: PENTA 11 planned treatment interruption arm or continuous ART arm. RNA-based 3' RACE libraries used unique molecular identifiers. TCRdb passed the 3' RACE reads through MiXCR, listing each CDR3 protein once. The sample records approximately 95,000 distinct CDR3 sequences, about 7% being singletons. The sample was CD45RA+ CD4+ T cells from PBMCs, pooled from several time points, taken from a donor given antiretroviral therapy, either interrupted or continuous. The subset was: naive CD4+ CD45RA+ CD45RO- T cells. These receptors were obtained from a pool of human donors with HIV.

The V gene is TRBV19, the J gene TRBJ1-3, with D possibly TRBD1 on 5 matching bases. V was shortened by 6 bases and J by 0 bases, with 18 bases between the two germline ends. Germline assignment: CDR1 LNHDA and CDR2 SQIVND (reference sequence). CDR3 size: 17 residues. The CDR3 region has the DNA TGTGCCAGTAGAATCGGAGAGGGACCGTACTCTGGAAACACCATATATTTT. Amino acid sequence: CASRIGEGPYSGNTIYF.

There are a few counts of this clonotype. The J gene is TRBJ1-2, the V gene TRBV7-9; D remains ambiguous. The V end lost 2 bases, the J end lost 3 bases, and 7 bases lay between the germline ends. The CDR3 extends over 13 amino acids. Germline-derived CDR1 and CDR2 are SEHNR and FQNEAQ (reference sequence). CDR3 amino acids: CASSLTLDYGYTF. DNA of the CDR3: TGTGCCAGCAGCTTAACGCTCGACTATGGCTACACCTTC.

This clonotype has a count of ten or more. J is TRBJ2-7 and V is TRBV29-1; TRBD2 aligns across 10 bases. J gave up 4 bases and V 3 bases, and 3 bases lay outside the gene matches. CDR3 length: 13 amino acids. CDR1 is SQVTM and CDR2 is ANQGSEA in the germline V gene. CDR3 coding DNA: TGCAGCGTTGAGCCTAGCGGGGGATACGAGCAGTACTTC. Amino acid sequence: CSVEPSGGYEQYF.

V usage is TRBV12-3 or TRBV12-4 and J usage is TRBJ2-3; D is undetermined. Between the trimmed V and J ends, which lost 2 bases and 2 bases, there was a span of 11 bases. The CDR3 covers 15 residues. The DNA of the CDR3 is TGTGCCAGCAGTTTAAGTGCGGCACACACAGATACGCAGTATTTT. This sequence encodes CASSLSAAHTDTQYF.

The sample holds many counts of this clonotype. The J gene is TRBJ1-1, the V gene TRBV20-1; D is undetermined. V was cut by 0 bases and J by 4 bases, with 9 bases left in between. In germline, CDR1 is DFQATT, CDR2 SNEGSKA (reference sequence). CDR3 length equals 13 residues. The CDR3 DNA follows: TGCAGTGCTAGAGATGGGGTTGGCACTGAAGCTTTCTTT. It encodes CSARDGVGTEAFF.

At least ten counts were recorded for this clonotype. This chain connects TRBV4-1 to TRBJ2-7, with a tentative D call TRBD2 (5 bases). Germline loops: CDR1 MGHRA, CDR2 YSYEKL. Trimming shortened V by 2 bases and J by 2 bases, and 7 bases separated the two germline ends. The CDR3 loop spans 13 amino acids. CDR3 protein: CASSQLGTYEQYF. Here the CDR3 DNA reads TGCGCCAGCAGCCAACTCGGGACCTACGAGCAGTACTTC.

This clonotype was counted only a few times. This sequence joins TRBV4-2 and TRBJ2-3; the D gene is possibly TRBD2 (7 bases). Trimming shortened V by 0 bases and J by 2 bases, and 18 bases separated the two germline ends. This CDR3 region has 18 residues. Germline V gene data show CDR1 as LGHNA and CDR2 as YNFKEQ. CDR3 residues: CASSQDSVGGTLTDTQYF. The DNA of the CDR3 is TGTGCCAGCAGCCAAGATTCGGTGGGGGGGACACTCACAGATACGCAGTATTTT.

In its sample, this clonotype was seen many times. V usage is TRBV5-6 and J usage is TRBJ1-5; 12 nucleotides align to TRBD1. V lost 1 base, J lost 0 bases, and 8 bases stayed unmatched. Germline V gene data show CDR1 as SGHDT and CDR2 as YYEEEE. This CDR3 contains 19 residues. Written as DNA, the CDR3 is TGTGCCAGCAGCTTGTGGGGGACAGGGGGCATTTATAGCAATCAGCCCCAGCATTTT. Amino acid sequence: CASSLWGTGGIYSNQPQHF.

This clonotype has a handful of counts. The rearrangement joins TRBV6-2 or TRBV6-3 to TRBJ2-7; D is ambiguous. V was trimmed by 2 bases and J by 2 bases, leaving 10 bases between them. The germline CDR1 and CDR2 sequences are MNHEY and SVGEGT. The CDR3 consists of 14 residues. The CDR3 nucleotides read TGTGCCAGCAGTTACGGGGTCCTCACCTACGAGCAGTACTTC. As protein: CASSYGVLTYEQYF.

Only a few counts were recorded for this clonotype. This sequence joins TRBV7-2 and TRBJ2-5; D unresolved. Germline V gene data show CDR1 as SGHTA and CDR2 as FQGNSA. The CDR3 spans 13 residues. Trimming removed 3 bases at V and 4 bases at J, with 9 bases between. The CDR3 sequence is CASSFGSRETQYF. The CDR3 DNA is TGTGCCAGCAGCTTCGGATCCCGAGAGACCCAGTACTTC. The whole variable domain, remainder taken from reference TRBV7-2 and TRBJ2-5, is GAGVSQSPSNKVTEKGKDVELRCDPISGHTALYWYRQSLGQGLEFLIYFQGNSAPDKSGLPSDRFSAERTGGSVSTLTIQRTQQEDSAVYLCASSFGSRETQYFGPGTRLLVL.

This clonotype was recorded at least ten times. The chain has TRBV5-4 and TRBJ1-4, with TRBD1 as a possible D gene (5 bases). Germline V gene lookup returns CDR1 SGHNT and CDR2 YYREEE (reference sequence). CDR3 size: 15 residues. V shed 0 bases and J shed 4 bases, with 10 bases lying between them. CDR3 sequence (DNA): TGTGCCAGCAGCTTGGAACCCAGGGATAATGAAAAACTGTTTTTT. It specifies CASSLEPRDNEKLFF.

The chain's CDR3 is CASSRPGGRHTDTQYF. Written as DNA, the CDR3 is TGTGCCAGCAGCCGTCCCGGGGGGAGGCATACAGATACGCAGTATTTT. This chain connects TRBV4-2 to TRBJ2-3; 7 bases are shared with TRBD2. The germline V gene encodes CDR1 LGHNA and CDR2 YNFKEQ. CDR3 length: 16 residues. With V trimmed by 4 bases and J by 3 bases, 10 bases remained unmatched.

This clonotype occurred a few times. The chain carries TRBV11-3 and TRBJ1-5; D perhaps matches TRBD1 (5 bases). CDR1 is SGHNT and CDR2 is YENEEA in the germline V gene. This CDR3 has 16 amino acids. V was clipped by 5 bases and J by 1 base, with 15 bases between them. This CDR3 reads CASSLGQGSSNQPQHF. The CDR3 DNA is TGTGCCAGCAGCCTAGGTCAGGGATCGAGCAATCAGCCCCAGCATTTT.

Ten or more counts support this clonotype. The CDR3 region is CATSGTSGNEQFF. CDR3 coding DNA: TGTGCCACATCCGGGACTAGCGGGAATGAGCAGTTCTTC. The chain employs TRBV10-3 and TRBJ2-1; 12 nucleotides match TRBD2. This CDR3 is 13 amino acids long. V was clipped by 10 bases and J by 7 bases; unmatched bases: 5. Germline CDR1 and CDR2: ENHRY and SYGVKD.

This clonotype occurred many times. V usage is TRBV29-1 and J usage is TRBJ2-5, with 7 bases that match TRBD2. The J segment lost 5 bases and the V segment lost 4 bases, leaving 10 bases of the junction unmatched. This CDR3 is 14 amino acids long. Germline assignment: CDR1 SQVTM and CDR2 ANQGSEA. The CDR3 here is CSVARLAGTETQYF. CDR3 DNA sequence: TGCAGCGTTGCCCGACTAGCTGGTACGGAGACCCAGTACTTC.

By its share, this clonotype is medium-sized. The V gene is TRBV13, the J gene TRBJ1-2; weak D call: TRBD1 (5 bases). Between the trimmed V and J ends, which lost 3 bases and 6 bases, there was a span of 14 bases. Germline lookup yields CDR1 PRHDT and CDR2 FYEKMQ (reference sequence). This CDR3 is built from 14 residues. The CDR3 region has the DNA TGTGCCAGCAGCTTCCGGGGGGAGGACGATGGCTACACCTTC. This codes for CASSFRGEDDGYTF.

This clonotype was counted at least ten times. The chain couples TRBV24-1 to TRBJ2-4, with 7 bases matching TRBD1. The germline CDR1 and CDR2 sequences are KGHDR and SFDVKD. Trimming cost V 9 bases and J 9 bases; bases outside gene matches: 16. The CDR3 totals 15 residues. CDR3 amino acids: CATAGEQGPPSIQYF. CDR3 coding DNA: TGTGCCACCGCCGGCGAACAGGGGCCCCCTAGCATTCAGTACTTC.

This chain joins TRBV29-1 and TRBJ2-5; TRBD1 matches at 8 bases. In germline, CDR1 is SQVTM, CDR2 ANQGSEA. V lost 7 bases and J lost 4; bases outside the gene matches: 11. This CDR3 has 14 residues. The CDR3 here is CSAAPAGTGETQYF. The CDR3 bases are TGCAGCGCCGCCCCGGCGGGGACAGGAGAGACCCAGTACTTC.

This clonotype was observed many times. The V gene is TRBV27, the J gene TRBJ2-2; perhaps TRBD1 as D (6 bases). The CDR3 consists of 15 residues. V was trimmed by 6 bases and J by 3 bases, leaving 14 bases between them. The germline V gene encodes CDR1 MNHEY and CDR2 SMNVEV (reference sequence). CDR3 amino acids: CASSVQGRDTGELFF. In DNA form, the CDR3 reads TGTGCCAGCAGCGTTCAGGGGCGAGACACCGGGGAGCTGTTTTTT.

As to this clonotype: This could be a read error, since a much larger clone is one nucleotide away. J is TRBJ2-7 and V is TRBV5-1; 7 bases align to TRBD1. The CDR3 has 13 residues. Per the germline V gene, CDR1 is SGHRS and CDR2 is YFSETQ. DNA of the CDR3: TGCACCAGCAGCCTCGGACAGGTCTACGAGCAGTACTTC. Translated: CTSSLGQVYEQYF.

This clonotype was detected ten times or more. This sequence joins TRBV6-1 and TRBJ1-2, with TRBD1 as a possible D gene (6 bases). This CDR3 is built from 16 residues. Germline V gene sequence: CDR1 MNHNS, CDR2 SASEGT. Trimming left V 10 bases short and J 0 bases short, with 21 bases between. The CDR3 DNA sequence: TGTGCCAACCGACAGACGGGGGGCAAAGCTAACTATGGCTACACCTTC. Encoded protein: CANRQTGGKANYGYTF.